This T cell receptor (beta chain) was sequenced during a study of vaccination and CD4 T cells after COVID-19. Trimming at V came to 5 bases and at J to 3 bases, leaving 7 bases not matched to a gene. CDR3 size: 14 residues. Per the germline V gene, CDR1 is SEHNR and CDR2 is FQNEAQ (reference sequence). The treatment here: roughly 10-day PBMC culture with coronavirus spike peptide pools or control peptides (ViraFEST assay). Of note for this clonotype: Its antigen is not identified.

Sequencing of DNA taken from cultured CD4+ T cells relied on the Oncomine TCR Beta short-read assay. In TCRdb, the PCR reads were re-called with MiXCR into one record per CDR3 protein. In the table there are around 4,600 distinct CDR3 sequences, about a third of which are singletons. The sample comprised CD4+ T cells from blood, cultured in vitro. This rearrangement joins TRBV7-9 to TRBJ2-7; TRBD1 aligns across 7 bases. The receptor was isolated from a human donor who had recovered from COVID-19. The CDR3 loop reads CASSQGQDHYEQYF. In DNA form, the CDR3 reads TGTGCCAGCAGCCAAGGACAGGACCACTACGAGCAGTACTTC.